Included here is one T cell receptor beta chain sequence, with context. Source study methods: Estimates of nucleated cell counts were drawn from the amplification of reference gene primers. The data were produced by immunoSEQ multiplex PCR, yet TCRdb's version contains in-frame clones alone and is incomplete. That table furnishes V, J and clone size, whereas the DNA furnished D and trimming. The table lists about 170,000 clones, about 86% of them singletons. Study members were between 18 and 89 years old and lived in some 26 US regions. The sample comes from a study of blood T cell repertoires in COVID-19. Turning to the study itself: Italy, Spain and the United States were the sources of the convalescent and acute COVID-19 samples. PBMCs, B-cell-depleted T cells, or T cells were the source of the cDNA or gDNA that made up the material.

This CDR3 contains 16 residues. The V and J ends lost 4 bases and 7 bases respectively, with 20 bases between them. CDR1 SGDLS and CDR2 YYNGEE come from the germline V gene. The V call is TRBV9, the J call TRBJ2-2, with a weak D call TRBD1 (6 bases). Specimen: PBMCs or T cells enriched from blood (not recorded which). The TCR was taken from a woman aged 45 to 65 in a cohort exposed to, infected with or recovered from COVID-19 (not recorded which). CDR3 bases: TGTGCCAGCAGCACTAAATCCAGGGGTTTTGGCGGGGAGCTGTTTTTT. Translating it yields CASSTKSRGFGGELFF. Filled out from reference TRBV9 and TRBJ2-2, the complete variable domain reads DSGVTQTPKHLITATGQRVTLRCSPRSGDLSVYWYQQSLDQGLQFLIQYYNGEERAKGNILERFSAQQFPDLHSELNLSSLELGDSALYFCASSTKSRGFGGELFFGEGSRLTVL.